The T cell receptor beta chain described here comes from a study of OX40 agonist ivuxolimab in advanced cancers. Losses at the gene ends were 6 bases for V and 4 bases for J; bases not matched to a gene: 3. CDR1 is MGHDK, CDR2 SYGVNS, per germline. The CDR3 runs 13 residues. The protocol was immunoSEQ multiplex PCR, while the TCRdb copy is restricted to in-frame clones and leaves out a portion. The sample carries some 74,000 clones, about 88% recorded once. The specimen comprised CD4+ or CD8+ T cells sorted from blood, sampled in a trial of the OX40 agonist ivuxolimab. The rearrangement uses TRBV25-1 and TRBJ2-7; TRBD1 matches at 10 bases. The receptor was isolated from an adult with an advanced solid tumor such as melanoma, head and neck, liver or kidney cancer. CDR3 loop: CASRWTGGYEQYF. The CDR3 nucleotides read TGTGCCAGCAGATGGACAGGGGGATACGAGCAGTACTTC.